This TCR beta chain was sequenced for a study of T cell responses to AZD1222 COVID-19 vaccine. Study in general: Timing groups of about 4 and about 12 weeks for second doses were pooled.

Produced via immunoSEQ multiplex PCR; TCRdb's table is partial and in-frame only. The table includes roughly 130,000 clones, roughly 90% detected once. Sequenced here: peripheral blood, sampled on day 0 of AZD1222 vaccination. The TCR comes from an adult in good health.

As DNA, the CDR3 is TGTGCCACCAGCACAGGTCGATTCTCTGGAAACACCATATATTTT. Translating gives CATSTGRFSGNTIYF. The chain carries TRBV15 and TRBJ1-3; D is unresolved. The CDR3 has 15 amino acids. V was pared by 4 bases and J by 0 bases, with 10 bases between. CDR1 LNHNV and CDR2 YYDKDF come from the germline V gene (reference sequence).